The present T cell receptor beta chain was sequenced within a study of identical twins. General observations from the study: Twins showed weaker excess sharing in their beta out-of-frame sequences. Whereas memory repertoires showed no such difference, abundant cord blood beta clonotypes carried fewer insertions. Among monozygotic twins, out-of-frame TCR alpha sharing exceeded what models predicted.

TCRdb redid the calling of the 5' RACE reads with MiXCR, one entry per CDR3 protein. This table has about 810,000 distinct CDR3 sequences, around an eighth appearing once. This CDR3 region has 17 residues. The J segment lost 0 bases and the V segment lost 4 bases, leaving 5 bases of the junction unmatched. Germline V gives CDR1 KGHSH, CDR2 LQKENI. For this clonotype: What it binds is not known.

The same data also contributed to another study, on yellow fever vaccine responses in identical twins.

The chain links TRBV18 to TRBJ1-5, with TRBD1 matching over 11 bases. Sequencing was carried out using PBMCs. This receptor was obtained from a woman in her late teens or twenties in good health. CDR3 sequence: CASSLTGQGASNQPQHF. The CDR3 nucleotides read TGTGCCAGCTCACTCACCGGACAGGGGGCTAGCAATCAGCCCCAGCATTTT. Looking up the rest from reference TRBV18 and TRBJ1-5 gives the full variable domain: NAGVMQNPRHLVRRRGQEARLRCSPMKGHSHVYWYRQLPEEGLKFMVYLQKENIIDESGMPKERFSAEFPKEGPSILRIQQVVRGDSAAYFCASSLTGQGASNQPQHFGDGTRLSIL.